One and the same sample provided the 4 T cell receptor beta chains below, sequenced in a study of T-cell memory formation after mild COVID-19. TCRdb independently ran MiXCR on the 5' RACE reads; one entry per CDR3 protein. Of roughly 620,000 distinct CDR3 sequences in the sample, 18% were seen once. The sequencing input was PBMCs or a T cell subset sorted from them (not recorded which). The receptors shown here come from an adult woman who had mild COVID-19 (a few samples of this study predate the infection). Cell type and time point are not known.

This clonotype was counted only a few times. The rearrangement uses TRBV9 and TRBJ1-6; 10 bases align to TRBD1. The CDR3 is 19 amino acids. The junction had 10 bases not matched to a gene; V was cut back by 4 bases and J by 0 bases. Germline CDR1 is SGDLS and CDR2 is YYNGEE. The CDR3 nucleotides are TGTGCCAGCAGCTCCCGGGACAGGGGTCTCGGCTCCTATAATTCACCCCTCCACTTT. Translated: CASSSRDRGLGSYNSPLHF.

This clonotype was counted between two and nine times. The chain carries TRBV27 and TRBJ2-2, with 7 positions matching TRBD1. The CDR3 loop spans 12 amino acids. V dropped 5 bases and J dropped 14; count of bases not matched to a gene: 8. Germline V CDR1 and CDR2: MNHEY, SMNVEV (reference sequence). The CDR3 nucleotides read TGTGCCAGCAGTCCGCCGGGACAGATCCTGTTTTTT. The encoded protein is CASSPPGQILFF.

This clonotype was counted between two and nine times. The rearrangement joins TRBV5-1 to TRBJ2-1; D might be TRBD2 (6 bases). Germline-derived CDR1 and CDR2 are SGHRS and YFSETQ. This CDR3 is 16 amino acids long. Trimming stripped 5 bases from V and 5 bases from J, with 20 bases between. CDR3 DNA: TGCGCCAGCAGGGCCGGGACTTCCCCCAGAGACAATGAGCAGTTCTTC. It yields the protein CASRAGTSPRDNEQFF.

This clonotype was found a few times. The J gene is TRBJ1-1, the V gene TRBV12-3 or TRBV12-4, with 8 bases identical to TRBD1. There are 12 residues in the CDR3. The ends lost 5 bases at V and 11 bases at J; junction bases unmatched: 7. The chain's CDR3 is CASSLDRVGAFF. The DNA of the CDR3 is TGTGCCAGCAGTCTGGACAGGGTTGGGGCTTTCTTT.